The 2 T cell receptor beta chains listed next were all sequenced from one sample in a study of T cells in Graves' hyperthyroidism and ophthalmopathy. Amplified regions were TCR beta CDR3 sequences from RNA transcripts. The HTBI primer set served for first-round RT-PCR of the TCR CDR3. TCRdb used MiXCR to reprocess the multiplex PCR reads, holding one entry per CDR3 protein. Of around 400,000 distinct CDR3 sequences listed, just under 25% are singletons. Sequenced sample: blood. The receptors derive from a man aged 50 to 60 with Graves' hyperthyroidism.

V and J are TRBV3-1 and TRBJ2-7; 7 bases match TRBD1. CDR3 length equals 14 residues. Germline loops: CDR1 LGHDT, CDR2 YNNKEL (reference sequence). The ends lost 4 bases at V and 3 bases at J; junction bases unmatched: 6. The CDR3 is CASSRQGNNYEQYF. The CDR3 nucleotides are TGTGCCAGCAGCCGACAGGGCAATAACTACGAGCAGTACTTC.

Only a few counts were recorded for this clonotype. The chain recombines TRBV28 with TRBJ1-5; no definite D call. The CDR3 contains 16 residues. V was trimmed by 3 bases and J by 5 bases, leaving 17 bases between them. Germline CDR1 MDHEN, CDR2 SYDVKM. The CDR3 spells CASSLRAGFSYQPQHF. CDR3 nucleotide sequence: TGTGCCAGCAGTTTGCGTGCGGGCTTTTCTTATCAGCCCCAGCATTTT.